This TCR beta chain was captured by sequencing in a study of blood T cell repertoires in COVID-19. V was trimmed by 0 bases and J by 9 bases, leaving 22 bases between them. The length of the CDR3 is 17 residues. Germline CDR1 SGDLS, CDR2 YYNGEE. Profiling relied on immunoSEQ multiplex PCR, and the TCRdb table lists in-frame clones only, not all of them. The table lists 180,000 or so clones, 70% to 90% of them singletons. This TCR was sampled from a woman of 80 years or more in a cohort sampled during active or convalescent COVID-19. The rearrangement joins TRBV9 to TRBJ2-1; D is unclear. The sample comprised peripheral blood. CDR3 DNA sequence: TGTGCCAGCAGCGTAGGTTTCCCGAATGGAGTAGTCCTTGAGCAGTTCTTC. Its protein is CASSVGFPNGVVLEQFF.